Following are 5 T cell receptor beta chains from one sample sequenced in a study of regulatory and conventional T cells in RAG deficiency. Profiled with immunoSEQ multiplex PCR; TCRdb holds only in-frame clones, not every one. Here the sample spans 21,000 or so clones, 93% being singletons. The sorted conventional CD4+ T cells were CD25-low and CD127-high, with genomic DNA sequenced. The sample was also reused in another study, on regulatory T cells. Per that study: Primers: 52 TRBV forward and 13 TRBJ reverse.

Sequenced material: CD4+ T cells sorted from blood. These receptors were taken from a human donor in good health.

The chain carries TRBV2 and TRBJ1-3; D gene ambiguous. This CDR3 region has 17 residues. In germline, CDR1 is SNHLY, CDR2 FYNNEI. With 7 bases removed from V and 0 bases from J, the gap between germline ends came to 19 bases. The CDR3 coding sequence is TGTGCCAGCACCCCGGGATACAGCTTAAGCTCTGGAAACACCATATATTTT. It specifies CASTPGYSLSSGNTIYF.

The chain has TRBV11-3 and TRBJ1-3, with D tentatively TRBD1 (5 bases). The CDR3 covers 15 residues. CDR1 and CDR2 from the germline V gene are SGHNT and YENEEA. The ends were cut back, 2 bases at V and 2 bases at J, with 10 bases in the middle. The CDR3: CASSLFTGTGNTIYF. The CDR3 nucleotides read TGTGCCAGCAGCTTATTCACAGGAACTGGAAACACCATATATTTT.

The chain recombines TRBV19 with TRBJ2-5; tentative D call: TRBD1 (6 bases). Trimming took off 2 bases at V and 9 bases at J, with 19 bases between the two ends. The CDR3 is 15 residues long. Germline V gene data show CDR1 as LNHDA and CDR2 as SQIVND (reference sequence). CDR3 amino acids: CASSISGQGPLAQYF. The CDR3 nucleotides read TGTGCCAGTAGTATATCGGGGCAGGGGCCCCTTGCCCAGTACTTC.

V and J are TRBV5-1 and TRBJ2-7; TRBD1 agrees at 7 bases. This CDR3 contains 15 residues. J gave up 5 bases and V 3 bases, and 11 bases lay outside the gene matches. Germline loops: CDR1 SGHRS, CDR2 YFSETQ. CDR3 bases: TGCGCCAGCAGCTCTGGCTGGACAGGTAGCCACGAGCAGTACTTC. It codes for CASSSGWTGSHEQYF. Full variable domain (outside the CDR3, taken from reference TRBV5-1 and TRBJ2-7): KAGVTQTPRYLIKTRGQQVTLSCSPISGHRSVSWYQQTPGQGLQFLFEYFSETQRNKGNFPGRFSGRQFSNSRSEMNVSTLELGDSALYLCASSSGWTGSHEQYFGPGTRLTVT.

This clone appeared once. This sequence joins TRBV28 and TRBJ1-2, with 7 bases aligning to TRBD1. Germline assignment: CDR1 MDHEN and CDR2 SYDVKM. CDR3 length: 17 residues. After removal of 6 bases from V and 6 bases from J, the junction contained 19 bases not matched to a gene. For the CDR3, the DNA is TGTGCCAGCAGCCTCCAAGGGACAGCCCTCGATAAAAATGGCTACACCTTC. This codes for CASSLQGTALDKNGYTF.